Following are 27 T cell receptor beta chains from one sample sequenced in a study of monozygotic twins with cystic fibrosis. This table comes from immunoSEQ multiplex PCR, and its TCRdb copy is limited to in-frame clones, with some not included. The table includes 32,000 or so clones, 92% detected once. Sample: blood. Every receptor here comes from a girl aged 2 to 9 with cystic fibrosis.

This sequence joins TRBV7-8 and TRBJ2-7; 10 nucleotides agree with TRBD1. V lost 6 bases to trimming and J lost 0 bases; unmatched junction nucleotides: 5. This CDR3 has 15 residues. The germline V gene has CDR1 SGHVS and CDR2 FQNEAQ. The CDR3 region has the DNA TGTGCCAGCAGGAAGGGACAGGGGCCCTCCTACGAGCAGTACTTC. It encodes CASRKGQGPSYEQYF.

This chain uses TRBV18 with TRBJ2-2; TRBD1 matches at 7 bases. V lost 1 base to trimming and J lost 3 bases; unmatched junction nucleotides: 2. CDR1 and CDR2 from the germline V gene are KGHSH and LQKENI. The CDR3 is 15 residues long. The CDR3 here is CASSPRQGDTGELFF. CDR3 nucleotide sequence: TGTGCCAGCTCACCACGGCAGGGGGACACCGGGGAGCTGTTTTTT.

This clone has more than one count but fewer than ten. The rearrangement joins TRBV4-1 to TRBJ2-1; D possibly corresponds to TRBD2 (5 bases). The CDR3 has 15 amino acids. CDR1 and CDR2 (germline): MGHRA, YSYEKL. The V and J ends lost 0 bases and 4 bases respectively, with 10 bases between them. The CDR3 DNA sequence: TGCGCCAGCAGCCAAGATACTAGGAATTACAATGAGCAGTTCTTC. It yields the protein CASSQDTRNYNEQFF.

This rearrangement joins TRBV15 to TRBJ2-7; no firm D call. Deletions cut 2 bases from V and 7 bases from J, with 18 bases between. Looked up from germline, CDR1 is LNHNV and CDR2 is YYDKDF (reference sequence). This CDR3 region has 15 residues. The CDR3 reads CATSRFPERPREQYF. CDR3 DNA sequence: TGTGCCACCAGCAGATTCCCCGAAAGGCCGCGGGAGCAGTACTTC.

V and J are TRBV5-4 and TRBJ1-6; 7 bases align to TRBD1. This CDR3 spans 15 amino acids. V gave up 4 bases and J gave up 9 bases; unmatched junction bases: 10. CDR1 and CDR2 from the germline V gene are SGHNT and YYREEE (reference sequence). The CDR3 DNA reads TGTGCCAGCAGCCTCCCGGGACAGACCTTTTCACCCCTCCACTTT. It codes for CASSLPGQTFSPLHF.

The rearrangement joins TRBV18 to TRBJ1-1; D is possibly TRBD1 (6 bases). The CDR3 runs 18 residues. The germline V and J ends were trimmed by 3 bases and 0 bases, with 20 bases remaining between them. CDR1 and CDR2 (germline): KGHSH, LQKENI. The CDR3 spells CASSPRSKGGFMNTEAFF. DNA for the CDR3: TGTGCCAGCTCACCCCGGAGTAAGGGGGGTTTTATGAACACTGAAGCTTTCTTT.

V is TRBV28 and J is TRBJ1-1; a possible D gene is TRBD1 (5 bases). The CDR3 spans 15 residues. Germline values: CDR1 MDHEN, CDR2 SYDVKM. V lost 4 bases and J 1 base, leaving 13 bases between the germline ends. CDR3 nucleotides: TGTGCCAGCAGTTCCTATCCCGGGGGGAACACTGAAGCTTTCTTT. The encoded protein is CASSSYPGGNTEAFF. Variable domain in full (rest from reference TRBV28 and TRBJ1-1): DVKVTQSSRYLVKRTGEKVFLECVQDMDHENMFWYRQDPGLGLRLIYFSYDVKMKEKGDIPEGYSVSREKKERFSLILESASTNQTSMYLCASSSYPGGNTEAFFGQGTRLTVV.

V gene TRBV5-4 combines with J gene TRBJ2-7; D remains unclear. The CDR3 covers 15 residues. CDR1 SGHNT and CDR2 YYREEE come from the germline V gene (reference sequence). V lost 5 bases to trimming and J lost 6 bases, with 21 bases between them. CDR3 sequence (DNA): TGTGCCAGCAGTCCCGACATAGGGCGCAGGAGCGAGCAGTACTTC. Protein: CASSPDIGRRSEQYF.

This chain connects TRBV4-3 to TRBJ2-2, with TRBD2 matching over 14 bases. The length of the CDR3 is 18 residues. V was clipped by 3 bases and J by 4 bases; unmatched bases: 7. Germline-derived CDR1 and CDR2 are LGHNA and YSLEER. Here the CDR3 DNA reads TGCGCCAGCAGCCAGACCCCCGGGACTAGCGGGAGCACCGGGGAGCTGTTTTTT. It codes for CASSQTPGTSGSTGELFF.

V is TRBV6-5 and J is TRBJ2-3; 14 positions match TRBD2. The V gene end was trimmed by 0 bases and the J gene end by 6 bases; junction bases not matched to a gene: 2. This CDR3 spans 16 amino acids. Looked up from germline, CDR1 is MNHEY and CDR2 is SVGAGI. The CDR3 DNA reads TGTGCCAGCAGTTACTCGACTAGCGGGAGGGCGGATACGCAGTATTTT. Its translation is CASSYSTSGRADTQYF.

The V and J genes are TRBV7-2 and TRBJ2-2; no firm D call. The V gene lost 1 base and the J gene lost 4 bases, with 10 bases spanning the gap. Germline V gives CDR1 SGHTA, CDR2 FQGNSA. This CDR3 is built from 15 residues. CDR3 coding DNA: TGTGCCAGCAGCTTAGGTCCGCGAGGCACCGGGGAGCTGTTTTTT. Its translation: CASSLGPRGTGELFF. The full variable domain, in which reference TRBV7-2 and TRBJ2-2 provide the parts outside the CDR3, is GAGVSQSPSNKVTEKGKDVELRCDPISGHTALYWYRQSLGQGLEFLIYFQGNSAPDKSGLPSDRFSAERTGGSVSTLTIQRTQQEDSAVYLCASSLGPRGTGELFFGEGSRLTVL.

The chain combines TRBV13 with TRBJ2-1; the D gene is possibly TRBD2 (6 bases). Germline CDR1 and CDR2: PRHDT and FYEKMQ (reference sequence). The germline V and J ends were trimmed by 4 bases and 2 bases, with 15 bases remaining between them. This CDR3 comprises 16 residues. This chain's CDR3 is CASSSQDSGTYNEQFF. CDR3 sequence (DNA): TGTGCCAGCAGCTCCCAAGATAGCGGAACCTACAATGAGCAGTTCTTC.

This chain connects TRBV7-2 to TRBJ1-1; D is possibly TRBD1 (5 bases). CDR1 and CDR2 from the germline V gene are SGHTA and FQGNSA. Trimming left V 1 base short and J 2 bases short, with 11 bases between. CDR3 size: 15 residues. The CDR3 loop is CASSLGGRVNTEAFF. CDR3 in DNA: TGTGCCAGCAGCTTAGGCGGCAGGGTAAACACTGAAGCTTTCTTT.

V gene TRBV5-4 combines with J gene TRBJ2-3, with a weak D call TRBD2 (6 bases). The CDR3 contains 16 residues. Germline assignment: CDR1 SGHNT and CDR2 YYREEE (reference sequence). V was shortened by 2 bases and J by 0 bases, with 13 bases between the two germline ends. This CDR3 reads CASSLLGSSSTDTQYF. The CDR3 nucleotides read TGTGCCAGCAGCTTACTCGGGAGTTCTAGCACAGATACGCAGTATTTT.

The chain links TRBV19 to TRBJ1-2; D not resolved. The CDR3 spans 14 residues. V was cut by 5 bases and J by 4 bases, with 14 bases left in between. The V gene's germline CDR1 is LNHDA and CDR2 SQIVND (reference sequence). CDR3 sequence (DNA): TGTGCCAGTAGTTTTGGCAGGTACTCCTATGGCTACACCTTC. Amino acid sequence: CASSFGRYSYGYTF.

The CDR3 coding sequence is TGTGCCAGCAGGCCAGACACACCCACCGGGGAGCTGTTTTTT. Translation gives CASRPDTPTGELFF. V usage is TRBV6-1 and J usage is TRBJ2-2; D is ambiguous. The V and J ends lost 6 bases and 4 bases respectively, with 12 bases between them. The germline gives CDR1 MNHNS, CDR2 SASEGT. The CDR3 has 14 residues.

The chain is built from TRBV5-1 and TRBJ2-7; D is undetermined. Germline V gives CDR1 SGHRS, CDR2 YFSETQ. Trimming stripped 0 bases from V and 1 base from J, with 11 bases between. This CDR3 is built from 15 residues. The CDR3 spells CASSLDESPSYEQYF. In nucleotides, the CDR3 is TGCGCCAGCAGCTTGGACGAGAGTCCTTCCTACGAGCAGTACTTC.

The chain combines TRBV2 with TRBJ2-2; 8 nucleotides line up with TRBD2. The ends lost 6 bases at V and 2 bases at J; junction bases unmatched: 2. The CDR3 has 14 residues. CDR1 is SNHLY, CDR2 FYNNEI, per germline. The CDR3 sequence is CASRLADNTGELFF. The CDR3 region has the DNA TGTGCCAGCAGACTAGCGGATAACACCGGGGAGCTGTTTTTT.

The chain's CDR3 is CASSTGHRSSYEQYF. CDR3 DNA sequence: TGTGCCAGCAGTACGGGACATCGGAGCTCCTACGAGCAGTACTTC. V and J are TRBV14 and TRBJ2-7, with a weak D call TRBD1 (6 bases). Germline V lookup: CDR1 SGHDN, CDR2 FVKESK. Trimming removed 6 bases at V and 0 bases at J, with 15 bases between. The CDR3 loop spans 15 amino acids.

This rearrangement joins TRBV5-6 to TRBJ2-7; 8 bases fit TRBD1. CDR1 is SGHDT, CDR2 YYEEEE, per germline. The CDR3 loop spans 15 amino acids. Unmatched junction bases numbered 9, after V lost 3 bases and J lost 4 bases. The CDR3 DNA reads TGTGCCAGCAGCTCGGGGGACAGGAGCGTTTACGAGCAGTACTTC. It yields the protein CASSSGDRSVYEQYF.

Details on this clone: It is likely a read error, because the conserved phenylalanine at the end of the CDR3 is missing. It is unclear where the CDR3 begins or ends on the DNA, so no DNA is shown, and the CDR3 is as TCRdb lists it. The chain recombines TRBV2 with TRBJ1-2; whether TRBD1, the table's D call, matches the DNA was not checked. Germline values: CDR1 SNHLY, CDR2 FYNNEI. The CDR3 is 8 residues long, counting both termini. CDR3 protein: CASREYRV.

V is TRBV27 and J is TRBJ2-7, with TRBD2 as a possible D gene (5 bases). CDR3 length equals 13 residues. Germline CDR1 MNHEY, CDR2 SMNVEV (reference sequence). The V and J ends lost 5 bases and 2 bases respectively, with 10 bases between them. The CDR3 DNA follows: TGTGCCAGCAGTCCGGGATCTACCTACGAGCAGTACTTC. This encodes CASSPGSTYEQYF.

The rearrangement joins TRBV5-5 to TRBJ2-1; TRBD1 is a possible D gene (5 bases). CDR1 is SGHKS and CDR2 is YYEKEE in the germline V gene (reference sequence). V lost 4 bases and J 2 bases, leaving 10 bases between the germline ends. The CDR3 spans 14 residues. The CDR3 protein is CASSPRQPYNEQFF. The CDR3 coding sequence is TGTGCCAGCAGCCCTAGACAGCCCTACAATGAGCAGTTCTTC.

This chain uses TRBV19 with TRBJ1-2, with D perhaps TRBD1 (5 bases). The CDR3 runs to 19 residues. Germline V CDR1 and CDR2: LNHDA, SQIVND (reference sequence). Trimming cost V 4 bases and J 5 bases, with 29 bases left between them. CDR3 amino acids: CASSTRARPSGTGGYGYTF. The CDR3 coding sequence is TGTGCCAGTAGTACCAGAGCTCGACCCTCAGGGACTGGGGGATATGGCTACACCTTC.

This clone was seen more than once but under ten times. V gene TRBV6-5 combines with J gene TRBJ1-2; no clear D gene. The CDR3 is 13 residues long. The V end was cut by 6 bases, the J end by 1 base, with 9 bases between. The germline gives CDR1 MNHEY, CDR2 SVGAGI. The chain's CDR3 is CASRPGDNYGYTF. The DNA of the CDR3 is TGTGCCAGCAGGCCCGGAGATAACTATGGCTACACCTTC.

The chain joins TRBV30 to TRBJ2-7, with 9 bases lining up with TRBD1. This CDR3 is 14 amino acids long. Germline values: CDR1 GTSNPN, CDR2 SVGIG (reference sequence). The V and J ends lost 4 bases and 3 bases, in that order; junction bases with no gene match: 7. CDR3 in DNA: TGTGCCTGGACGCCGGGACAGGGCAACTACGAGCAGTACTTC. This sequence encodes CAWTPGQGNYEQYF.

The chain is built from TRBV10-3 and TRBJ1-1, with a tentative D call TRBD1 (5 bases). The V end lost 3 bases, the J end lost 1 base, and 6 bases lay between the germline ends. This CDR3 is built from 13 residues. Germline CDR1 ENHRY, CDR2 SYGVKD. The CDR3 protein is CAISDRENTEAFF. The DNA of the CDR3 is TGTGCCATCAGTGACAGGGAGAACACTGAAGCTTTCTTT.